This TCR beta chain was retrieved from a study of blood T cells in healthy people across ages. Points from the study as a whole: When set beside aged donors, long-lived donors presented more naive CD4+ cells and higher diversity.

The germline gives CDR1 MDHEN, CDR2 SYDVKM. The CDR3 is made up of 14 amino acids. With a J-beta primer mix and a sample-barcoded 5' primer, a second PCR ran roughly 6 to 11 cycles. A single record per CDR3 protein comes from TCRdb applying MiXCR to the 5' RACE reads. The repertoire consists of 540,000 or so distinct CDR3 sequences, with about 25% occurring once and the leading ten covering under 9%. In this sample, this clonotype turned up a few times. Antigen specificity is unknown. Its ends do not fully match the called genes, so a read error is possible. Separately, the same data were catalogued under a study of T cells of mothers and their children. According to that study: Whatever RNA was extracted went entirely into cDNA synthesis, at roughly 1.5 ug per 15 ul. The output of TCR recombination is shaped by thymic selection similarly in related and unrelated pairs.

The chain has TRBV28 and TRBJ1-4; 10 nucleotides agree with TRBD1. The origin of this receptor is a boy under 18 in good health. The sequenced sample consisted of blood. This CDR3 is CVSRLGQGSEKLFF. The CDR3 DNA is TGTGTCAGCAGATTGGGACAGGGGTCTGAAAAACTGTTTTTT. Full variable domain (rest looked up from reference TRBV28 and TRBJ1-4): DVKVTQSSRYLVKRTGEKVFLECVQDMDHENMFWYRQDPGLGLRLIYFSYDVKMKEKGDIPEGYSVSREKKERFSLILESASTNQTSMYLCVSRLGQGSEKLFFGSGTQLSVL.